One sample yielded the 24 T cell receptor beta chains listed below, sequenced in a study of human T cells and chemical hapten exposure. Each CDR3 protein gets one entry after TCRdb re-called the RACE reads with MiXCR. The data show 180,000 or so distinct CDR3 sequences, around 15% seen once. Time point: patch test 1, 2 weeks after DPC sensitization. The treatment is: therapeutic diphenylcyclopropenone sensitization with weekly scalp DPC. Material: whole blood, obtained in connection with sensitization to the hapten diphenylcyclopropenone (DPC). The source is a woman aged 25 to 39 with alopecia areata. Some clones in this sample may be carry-over from other donors' samples.

The rearrangement joins TRBV2 to TRBJ1-1; 8 bases map to TRBD1. The CDR3 is 16 amino acids. V shed 6 bases and J 4 bases; nucleotides not matched to a gene: 13. The germline V gene has CDR1 SNHLY and CDR2 FYNNEI. CDR3 coding DNA: TGTGCCAGCAGGCTCGTCGGGACAGGTGAGAGCACTGAAGCTTTCTTT. Its translation is CASRLVGTGESTEAFF.

This clonotype was seen only a few times. The gene calls are TRBV3-1 and TRBJ1-2; the match to TRBD1 covers 7 bases. This CDR3 has 17 amino acids. V lost 0 bases and J lost 4; bases outside the gene matches: 11. The V gene's germline CDR1 is LGHDT and CDR2 YNNKEL (reference sequence). The CDR3 bases are TGTGCCAGCAGCCAAGATTTGGGGGCAAGGACAGGCTATGGCTACACCTTC. This translates into CASSQDLGARTGYGYTF. The complete variable domain, with remaining parts taken from reference TRBV3-1 and TRBJ1-2, reads DTAVSQTPKYLVTQMGNDKSIKCEQNLGHDTMYWYKQDSKKFLKIMFSYNNKELIINETVPNRFSPKSPDKAHLNLHINSLELGDSAVYFCASSQDLGARTGYGYTFGSGTRLTVV.

This rearrangement joins TRBV20-1 to TRBJ1-4; D remains unclear. Looked up from germline, CDR1 is DFQATT and CDR2 is SNEGSKA (reference sequence). V lost 0 bases and J 3 bases, leaving 11 bases between the germline ends. This CDR3 is 15 amino acids long. CDR3 sequence: CSARDPSRPNEKLFF. As DNA, the CDR3 is TGCAGTGCTAGAGATCCAAGCCGGCCTAATGAAAAACTGTTTTTT.

Comments on this clonotype: At one of its ends the junction is not consistent with the germline gene, which may arise from a read error. The V gene is TRBV29-1, the J gene TRBJ1-1, with D unclear. The CDR3 totals 13 residues. The germline V gene has CDR1 SQVTM and CDR2 ANQGSEA. Written as DNA, the CDR3 is TGCAGCGTTGAAGGACTATTTGAATCTGAAGCCTTCTTT. Its translation is CSVEGLFESEAFF. Combining the CDR3 with reference TRBV29-1 and TRBJ1-1 gives the whole variable domain SAVISQKPSRDICQRGTSLTIQCQVDSQVTMMFWYRQQPGQSLTLIATANQGSEATYESGFVIDKFPISRPNLTFSTLTVSNMSPEDSSIYLCSVEGLFESEAFFGQGTRLTVV.

The rearrangement uses TRBV20-1 and TRBJ2-7, with 7 bases that match TRBD1. The CDR3 is 13 residues long. The V and J ends lost 6 bases and 2 bases, in that order; junction bases with no gene match: 7. CDR1 and CDR2 from the germline V gene are DFQATT and SNEGSKA (reference sequence). The CDR3 reads CSAIRQGPYEQYF. CDR3 bases: TGCAGTGCAATAAGACAGGGCCCCTACGAGCAGTACTTC.

J is TRBJ2-5 and V is TRBV12-3 or TRBV12-4, with D possibly being TRBD2 (7 bases). V dropped 7 bases and J dropped 4 bases, with 13 bases sitting between them. The length of the CDR3 is 13 residues. The CDR3: CASNREGIETQYF. As DNA, the CDR3 is TGTGCCAGCAACAGGGAGGGGATAGAGACCCAGTACTTC.

The chain joins TRBV6-5 to TRBJ2-3; no clear D. Trimming removed 3 bases at V and 5 bases at J, with 15 bases between. CDR3 length equals 15 residues. Germline CDR1 is MNHEY and CDR2 is SVGAGI. CDR3 in amino acids: CASSYRAVLEDTQYF. CDR3 in DNA: TGTGCCAGCAGTTATCGTGCGGTGCTGGAAGATACGCAGTATTTT.

This clonotype came up a few times. V usage is TRBV25-1 and J usage is TRBJ2-3; D unresolved. CDR1 is MGHDK, CDR2 SYGVNS, per germline. The CDR3 length is 14 residues. V was cut by 5 bases and J by 0 bases, with 9 bases left in between. This CDR3 reads CASSFDGSTDTQYF. The CDR3 DNA sequence: TGTGCCAGCAGTTTCGACGGTAGCACAGATACGCAGTATTTT.

The chain recombines TRBV19 with TRBJ2-7; TRBD2 matches 11 bases. This CDR3 is 16 amino acids long. The trim removed 5 bases at V and 3 bases at J, leaving 9 bases unmatched. CDR1 is LNHDA and CDR2 is SQIVND in the germline V gene (reference sequence). DNA of the CDR3: TGTGCCAGTAGTTTCTCCGGGACTAGCGGCCTCTACGAGCAGTACTTC. It is translated as CASSFSGTSGLYEQYF.

In this sample, this clonotype turned up a few times. This clone may be a read error of a much larger clone one base away. The chain joins TRBV6-2 or TRBV6-3 to TRBJ2-1; maybe TRBD1 (6 bases). Germline V gene lookup returns CDR1 MNHEY and CDR2 SVGEGT. This CDR3 region has 12 residues. The CDR3 DNA follows: TGTGCCAGCAGTGTGGGGGCGGACAAAAGGATATTC. Translated, it gives CASSVGADKRIF.

Many counts were recorded for this clonotype. V usage is TRBV7-6 and J usage is TRBJ2-5; D is possibly TRBD1 or TRBD2 (7 bases each). The CDR3 has 14 residues. V lost 7 bases, J lost 4 bases, and 16 bases lay in between. The V gene's germline CDR1 is SGHVS and CDR2 FNYEAQ. CDR3 amino acids: CASTEGGGRETQYF. The CDR3 DNA reads as TGTGCCAGCACCGAGGGAGGGGGCAGAGAGACCCAGTACTTC.

This chain connects TRBV20-1 to TRBJ2-5; D gene ambiguous. This CDR3 has 17 amino acids. Germline-derived CDR1 and CDR2 are DFQATT and SNEGSKA (reference sequence). The ends were cut back, 0 bases at V and 1 base at J, with 18 bases in the middle. The CDR3 protein is CSARDFTLRKGQETQYF. CDR3 DNA sequence: TGCAGTGCTAGAGATTTTACTTTGAGGAAGGGCCAAGAGACCCAGTACTTC.

The chain is built from TRBV5-1 and TRBJ1-2; a weak D match, TRBD1 (6 bases). CDR1 and CDR2 from the germline V gene are SGHRS and YFSETQ. The CDR3 consists of 15 residues. V lost 0 bases and J 5 bases, leaving 14 bases between the germline ends. The CDR3 DNA reads TGCGCCAGCAGCTTGGTGGCAGGGGAGCGATATGGCTACACCTTC. Translation: CASSLVAGERYGYTF.

There are a few counts of this clonotype. The chain links TRBV15 to TRBJ2-1; TRBD2 aligns across 9 bases. The CDR3 runs to 17 residues. CDR1 is LNHNV, CDR2 YYDKDF, per germline (reference sequence). J lost 0 bases, V lost 2 bases, and 5 bases had no gene match. CDR3 sequence: CATSRRRGGFSYNEQFF. The CDR3 bases are TGTGCCACCAGCAGAAGGCGGGGGGGCTTCTCCTACAATGAGCAGTTCTTC.

The chain is built from TRBV6-5 and TRBJ2-7, with D perhaps assigned TRBD1 or TRBD2 (5 bases each). The CDR3 runs 16 residues. Per the germline V gene, CDR1 is MNHEY and CDR2 is SVGAGI. Trimming pared 5 bases from V and 2 bases from J, leaving 19 bases between. CDR3 in amino acids: CASSKVYGDGTYEQYF. The CDR3 DNA sequence: TGTGCCAGCAGTAAAGTGTATGGGGACGGTACCTACGAGCAGTACTTC.

This sequence joins TRBV14 and TRBJ1-5; D gene uncertain. Germline V gene sequence: CDR1 SGHDN, CDR2 FVKESK. CDR3 length equals 13 residues. V was clipped by 1 base and J by 6 bases, with 7 bases between them. CDR3 DNA sequence: TGTGCCAGCAGCCAAGGGCGGTCTCAGCCCCAGCATTTT. Residues: CASSQGRSQPQHF. The full variable domain, rest sourced from reference TRBV14 and TRBJ1-5, is EAGVTQFPSHSVIEKGQTVTLRCDPISGHDNLYWYRRVMGKEIKFLLHFVKESKQDESGMPNNRFLAERTGGTYSTLKVQPAELEDSGVYFCASSQGRSQPQHFGDGTRLSIL.

This chain joins TRBV2 and TRBJ2-7, with TRBD2 matching over 11 bases. V lost 6 bases to trimming and J lost 6 bases; unmatched junction nucleotides: 13. Germline CDR1 is SNHLY and CDR2 is FYNNEI. The CDR3 length is 16 residues. The DNA for the CDR3 is TGTGCCAGCAGGAGGGGACTAGCGGAACCCTCTACCGAGCAGTACTTC. Translated: CASRRGLAEPSTEQYF.

In this sample, this clonotype turned up a few times. The chain is built from TRBV12-3 or TRBV12-4 and TRBJ1-2; D remains ambiguous. V gave up 3 bases and J gave up 3 bases, with 11 bases separating them. CDR3 length: 14 amino acids. The CDR3: CASSFSSADYGYTF. CDR3 DNA: TGTGCCAGCAGTTTCTCTTCGGCGGACTATGGCTACACCTTC.

In this sample, this clonotype turned up many times. The chain couples TRBV20-1 to TRBJ2-7; a weak D match, TRBD2 (7 bases). The germline CDR1 and CDR2 sequences are DFQATT and SNEGSKA (reference sequence). This CDR3 contains 15 residues. V was cut by 6 bases and J by 2 bases, with 20 bases left in between. The CDR3 DNA sequence: TGCAGTGCCTCGGTGGGGGCTAGCGGCACCTACGAGCAGTACTTC. This translates into CSASVGASGTYEQYF.

J is TRBJ2-5 and V is TRBV29-1; 7 bases line up with TRBD2. Losses at the gene ends were 3 bases for V and 4 bases for J; bases not matched to a gene: 5. CDR3 length: 13 residues. Per the germline V gene, CDR1 is SQVTM and CDR2 is ANQGSEA. The CDR3, as DNA: TGCAGCGTTGAGCCCGGGGGGTCAGAGACCCAGTACTTC. This gives the protein CSVEPGGSETQYF.

The chain joins TRBV28 to TRBJ2-1, with D perhaps matching TRBD1 or TRBD2 (6 bases each). V shed 3 bases and J shed 3 bases, with 9 bases lying between them. Germline-derived CDR1 and CDR2 are MDHEN and SYDVKM. The CDR3 is made up of 14 amino acids. The CDR3 sequence: CASSFGGGYNEQFF. The CDR3 DNA reads as TGTGCCAGCAGTTTTGGAGGGGGCTACAATGAGCAGTTCTTC.

The gene calls are TRBV25-1 and TRBJ1-1; D not resolved. Trimming left V 4 bases short and J 4 bases short, with 10 bases between. The CDR3 is 13 residues long. Per the germline V gene, CDR1 is MGHDK and CDR2 is SYGVNS. CDR3 nucleotides: TGTGCCAGCAGTGGGGTGGGGTTCACTGAAGCTTTCTTT. Its translation is CASSGVGFTEAFF.

This clonotype has a handful of counts. The germline gene is not matched at one end of the junction; a read error may be the cause. The rearrangement links TRBV2 to TRBJ2-7; D is ambiguous. Germline values: CDR1 SNHLY, CDR2 FYNNEI. The CDR3 is 9 amino acids. The CDR3 reads CASSAQRSF. The CDR3, as DNA: TGTGCCAGCAGTGCACAAAGAAGCTTC.

This clonotype has ten or more counts. The chain links TRBV6-6 to TRBJ2-3; possibly TRBD2 for D (7 bases). There are 16 residues in the CDR3. Germline CDR1 MNHNY, CDR2 SVGAGI (reference sequence). V was pared by 2 bases and J by 1 base, with 13 bases between. The CDR3 region is CASSYRQGRGTDTQYF. CDR3 nucleotide sequence: TGTGCCAGCAGTTACCGCCAGGGGAGGGGCACAGATACGCAGTATTTT.